A few counts support the clone carrying this T cell receptor (beta chain). This specimen comes from a study of beta chain features in type 1 diabetes. Germline V gene sequence: CDR1 MNHEY, CDR2 SVGAGI. The V end lost 10 bases, the J end lost 0 bases, and 13 bases lay between the germline ends. There are 13 residues in the CDR3. The isolated RNA, all of it, was reverse transcribed, so expressed TCRB transcripts were what got sequenced. Only in-frame clones appear in the TCRdb table, and some are missing; sequencing was by immunoSEQ multiplex PCR. The sample records 900,000 or so clones, 15% to 20% being singletons.

Sequences were obtained from naive CD4+ T cells from blood. The V call is TRBV6-5, the J call TRBJ2-7, with D perhaps TRBD1 (6 bases). The source of this sequence is a woman between 18 and 29 years old in good health. CDR3 in DNA: TGTGCCACCTTCGGGGACAACTCCTACGAGCAGTACTTC. This sequence encodes CATFGDNSYEQYF.